This TCR beta chain was sequenced for a study of read filtering for tumor transcriptome and immune sequencing. A word on this clonotype: This may stem from a read error, because a much larger clone lies one nucleotide away.

From approximately 430 ng of RNA, a library with molecular barcoded alpha/delta and beta/gamma adaptors was made. TCRdb re-called the reads with MiXCR, one entry per CDR3 protein. The sample records about 130,000 distinct CDR3 sequences, around 13% being singletons. The material sequenced was a population of CD138-negative cells sorted from bone marrow. The TCR was taken from a donor at least 40 years old with multiple myeloma.

CDR3 sequence: CAIRSTGRNQPQHF. In DNA, the CDR3 is TGTGCCATCAGGTCTACGGGACGGAATCAGCCCCAGCATTTT. The gene calls are TRBV10-3 and TRBJ1-5; a weak D match, TRBD1 (5 bases). Trimming removed 6 bases at V and 4 bases at J, with 13 bases between. CDR1 is ENHRY and CDR2 is SYGVKD in the germline V gene. This CDR3 has 14 residues.